This T cell receptor (beta chain) originates from a study of CD8 T cells in ankylosing spondylitis. The ends lost 5 bases at V and 7 bases at J; junction bases unmatched: 12. The germline V gene encodes CDR1 DFQATT and CDR2 SNEGSKA (reference sequence). This CDR3 comprises 15 residues. TCRdb re-derived calls from the 5' RACE reads in MiXCR, one entry per CDR3 protein. The sample contains over 30,000 distinct CDR3 sequences, 16% of which appear only once. This clonotype came up a few times. Sequenced: blood. V usage is TRBV20-1 and J usage is TRBJ1-4; TRBD1 matches 8 bases. This TCR derives from a male donor with ankylosing spondylitis or in good health (not recorded which). The CDR3 DNA reads as TGCAGTGCTCCTCCCCCGAGACAGGGGAGTGAAAAACTGTTTTTT. It codes for CSAPPPRQGSEKLFF.